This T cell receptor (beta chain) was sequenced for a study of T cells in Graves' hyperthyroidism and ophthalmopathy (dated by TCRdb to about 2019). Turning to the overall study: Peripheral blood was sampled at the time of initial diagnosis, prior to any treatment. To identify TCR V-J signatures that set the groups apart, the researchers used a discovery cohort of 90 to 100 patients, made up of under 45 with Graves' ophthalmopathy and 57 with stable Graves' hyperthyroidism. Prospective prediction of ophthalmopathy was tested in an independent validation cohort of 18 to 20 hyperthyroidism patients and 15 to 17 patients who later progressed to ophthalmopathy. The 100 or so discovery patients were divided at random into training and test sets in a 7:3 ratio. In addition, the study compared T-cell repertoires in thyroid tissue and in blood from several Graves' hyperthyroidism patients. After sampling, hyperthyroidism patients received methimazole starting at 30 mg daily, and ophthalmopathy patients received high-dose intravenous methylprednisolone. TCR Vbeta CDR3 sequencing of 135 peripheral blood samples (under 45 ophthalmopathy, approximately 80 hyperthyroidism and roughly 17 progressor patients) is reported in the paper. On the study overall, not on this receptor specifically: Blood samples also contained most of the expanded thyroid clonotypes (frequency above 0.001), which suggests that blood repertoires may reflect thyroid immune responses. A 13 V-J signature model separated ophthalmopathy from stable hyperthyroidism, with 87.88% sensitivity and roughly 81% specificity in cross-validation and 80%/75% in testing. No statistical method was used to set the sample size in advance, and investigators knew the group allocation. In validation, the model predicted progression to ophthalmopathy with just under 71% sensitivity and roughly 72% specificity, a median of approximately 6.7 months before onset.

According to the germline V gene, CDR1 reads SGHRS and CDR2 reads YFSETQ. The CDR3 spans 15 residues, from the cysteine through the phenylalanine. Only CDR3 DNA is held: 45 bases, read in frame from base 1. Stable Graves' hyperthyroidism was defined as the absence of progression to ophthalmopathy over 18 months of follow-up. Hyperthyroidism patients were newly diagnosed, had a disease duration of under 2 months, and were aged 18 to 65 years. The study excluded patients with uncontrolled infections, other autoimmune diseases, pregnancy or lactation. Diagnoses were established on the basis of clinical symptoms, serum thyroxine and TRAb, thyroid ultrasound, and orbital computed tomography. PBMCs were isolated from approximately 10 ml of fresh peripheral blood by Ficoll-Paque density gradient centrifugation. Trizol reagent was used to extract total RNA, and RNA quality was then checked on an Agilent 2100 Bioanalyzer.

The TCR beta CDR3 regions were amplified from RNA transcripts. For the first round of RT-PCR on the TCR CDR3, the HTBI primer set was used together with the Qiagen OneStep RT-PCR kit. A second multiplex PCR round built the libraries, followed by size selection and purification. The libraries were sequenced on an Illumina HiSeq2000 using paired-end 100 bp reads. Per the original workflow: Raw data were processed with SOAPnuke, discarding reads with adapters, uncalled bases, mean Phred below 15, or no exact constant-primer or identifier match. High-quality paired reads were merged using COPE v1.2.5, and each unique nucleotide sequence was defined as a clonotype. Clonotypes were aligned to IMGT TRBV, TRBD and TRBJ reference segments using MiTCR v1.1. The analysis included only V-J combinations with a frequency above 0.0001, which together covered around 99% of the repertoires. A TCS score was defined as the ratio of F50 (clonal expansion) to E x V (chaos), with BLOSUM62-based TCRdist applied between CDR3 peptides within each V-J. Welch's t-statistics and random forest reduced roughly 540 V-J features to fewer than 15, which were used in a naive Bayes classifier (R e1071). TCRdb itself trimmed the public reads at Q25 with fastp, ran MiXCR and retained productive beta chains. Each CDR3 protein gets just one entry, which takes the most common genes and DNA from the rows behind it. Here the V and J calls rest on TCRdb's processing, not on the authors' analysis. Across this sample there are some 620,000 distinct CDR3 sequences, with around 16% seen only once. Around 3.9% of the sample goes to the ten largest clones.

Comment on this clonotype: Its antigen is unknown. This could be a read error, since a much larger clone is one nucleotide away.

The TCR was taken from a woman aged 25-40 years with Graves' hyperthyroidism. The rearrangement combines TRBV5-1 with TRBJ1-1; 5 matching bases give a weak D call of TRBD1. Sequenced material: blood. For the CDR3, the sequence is CAGSYTGSMNTEAFF. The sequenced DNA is TGCGCCGGCAGCTATACAGGTTCGATGAACACTGAAGCTTTCTTT.